This entry lists 29 T cell receptor beta chains sequenced from one sample in a study of shared clonotypes between healthy human individuals. This table comes from immunoSEQ multiplex PCR, and its TCRdb copy is limited to in-frame clones, with some not included. The sample records around 720,000 clones, around three quarters being singletons. The sequenced sample was memory CD4+ T cells sorted from blood. This sample's subset: CD45RA-negative fraction. Receptor source: a woman aged 25 to 39 in good health.

V and J are TRBV6-5 and TRBJ1-1, with 12 bases that match TRBD1. Per germline, CDR1 MNHEY and CDR2 SVGAGI. This CDR3 has 16 amino acids. V lost 0 bases to trimming and J lost 6 bases; unmatched junction nucleotides: 5. CDR3 coding DNA: TGTGCCAGCAGTTACTCCTCCGGGACAGGGGGCCCTGAAGCTTTCTTT. This encodes CASSYSSGTGGPEAFF.

This clone is a singleton in its sample. The V call is TRBV7-3, the J call TRBJ1-1; no definite D call. Germline V CDR1 and CDR2: SGHTA, FQGTGA. The CDR3 covers 13 residues. The V end was cut by 3 bases, the J end by 3 bases, with 8 bases between. The CDR3 reads CASSFGEDTEAFF. The CDR3, as DNA: TGTGCCAGCAGCTTTGGGGAAGACACTGAAGCTTTCTTT.

The V call is TRBV7-2, the J call TRBJ1-1; no clear D. With 6 bases removed from V and 0 bases from J, the gap between germline ends came to 8 bases. Germline values: CDR1 SGHTA, CDR2 FQGNSA. The CDR3 has 13 residues. In nucleotides, the CDR3 is TGTGCCAGCAGGAGAAGAATGAACACTGAAGCTTTCTTT. It encodes CASRRRMNTEAFF.

The chain uses TRBV6-6 and TRBJ2-7; weak D call: TRBD2 (5 bases). The CDR3 is 15 residues long. CDR1 and CDR2 (germline): MNHNY, SVGAGI (reference sequence). The ends were cut back, 0 bases at V and 2 bases at J, with 11 bases in the middle. CDR3: CASSYSSGWAYEQYF. The CDR3 region has the DNA TGTGCCAGCAGTTACTCCAGCGGTTGGGCCTACGAGCAGTACTTC.

The rearrangement joins TRBV25-1 to TRBJ2-1, with 8 bases identical to TRBD2. The germline CDR1 and CDR2 sequences are MGHDK and SYGVNS. With 1 base clipped from V and 0 bases from J, the junction kept 5 bases outside the gene matches. The CDR3 covers 17 residues. For the CDR3, the DNA is TGTGCCAGCAGTGAATCACTAGCGGTGAGCTCCTACAATGAGCAGTTCTTC. Amino acid sequence: CASSESLAVSSYNEQFF.

The J gene is TRBJ1-1, the V gene TRBV29-1; possible D gene TRBD1, 5 bases. The V end was cut by 4 bases, the J end by 5 bases, with 11 bases between. This CDR3 contains 12 residues. Germline V gives CDR1 SQVTM, CDR2 ANQGSEA. CDR3: CSVVGGETEAFF. The DNA of the CDR3 is TGCAGCGTTGTAGGAGGGGAAACTGAAGCTTTCTTT.

This sequence joins TRBV11-1 and TRBJ2-5; 7 nucleotides line up with TRBD1. Gene TRBJ2-7 matches the end of the DNA better, so the J call may be wrong. Germline V gene lookup returns CDR1 SGHAT and CDR2 FQDESV (reference sequence). This CDR3 is built from 15 residues. The CDR3 region has the DNA TGTGCCAGCAGCTCAAGACAGGGAATATCCTACGAGCAGTACTTC. Amino acid sequence: CASSSRQGISYEQYF.

The rearrangement uses TRBV10-1 and TRBJ2-2, with 7 nucleotides matching TRBD2. Trimming removed 4 bases from V and 6 bases from J; junction bases left unmatched: 5. Germline CDR1 WNHNN, CDR2 SYGVQD (reference sequence). The CDR3 covers 14 residues. CDR3 DNA sequence: TGCGCCAGCAGTGCGGGAGGTCAGGCCGGGGAGCTGTTTTTT. Protein: CASSAGGQAGELFF.

In its sample, this clone was seen once. V usage is TRBV6-5 and J usage is TRBJ1-1; D ambiguous. V gave up 7 bases and J gave up 12 bases, with 18 bases separating them. Looked up from germline, CDR1 is MNHEY and CDR2 is SVGAGI. The CDR3 runs to 12 residues. The CDR3 protein is CASNPGRRFTFF. Written as DNA, the CDR3 is TGTGCCAGCAACCCAGGCAGGAGGTTTACTTTCTTT.

The chain links TRBV19 to TRBJ1-2; D is unresolved. Germline V gene sequence: CDR1 LNHDA, CDR2 SQIVND (reference sequence). The CDR3 length is 14 residues. Trimming stripped 0 bases from V and 4 bases from J, with 9 bases between. The CDR3 DNA reads TGTGCCAGTAGTATAGATCCCGGCTCCTATGGCTACACCTTC. Its translation is CASSIDPGSYGYTF.

This clone has ten or more counts. The chain couples TRBV2 to TRBJ2-2, with unresolved D. The CDR3 covers 13 residues. V lost 9 bases and J 7 bases, leaving 15 bases between the germline ends. The germline V gene encodes CDR1 SNHLY and CDR2 FYNNEI. In DNA, the CDR3 is TGTGCCAGTTCGTCCAGGACCTTCGGGGAGCTGTTTTTT. Protein sequence: CASSSRTFGELFF.

The chain joins TRBV10-2 to TRBJ2-5; 12 bases agree with TRBD1. J was trimmed by 5 bases and V by 4 bases; bases with no gene match: 5. The germline gives CDR1 WSHSY, CDR2 SAAADI. This CDR3 has 15 residues. The CDR3 loop reads CASSGGTGGWETQYF. For the CDR3, the DNA is TGCGCCAGCAGTGGGGGGACAGGGGGCTGGGAGACCCAGTACTTC.

V usage is TRBV5-1 and J usage is TRBJ1-1; no firm D call. The CDR3 runs to 15 residues. V was shortened by 4 bases and J by 1 base, with 14 bases between the two germline ends. Germline CDR1 SGHRS, CDR2 YFSETQ. CDR3 sequence reads: CASSHGYSGNTEAFF. The CDR3 bases are TGCGCCAGCAGCCACGGCTACAGTGGGAACACTGAAGCTTTCTTT.

This clone was seen a few times. The chain couples TRBV18 to TRBJ2-7; 10 bases agree with TRBD2. After removal of 8 bases from V and 4 bases from J, the junction contained 11 bases not matched to a gene. The CDR3 length is 15 residues. The V gene's germline CDR1 is KGHSH and CDR2 LQKENI. The CDR3 nucleotides read TGTGCCAGCCAAGGGGATAGCGGGAGGTCTTACGAGCAGTACTTC. Translated: CASQGDSGRSYEQYF.

V gene TRBV2 combines with J gene TRBJ2-1, with TRBD2 matching over 7 bases. CDR3 length: 16 residues. The junction had 17 bases not matched to a gene; V was cut back by 7 bases and J by 8 bases. Germline V CDR1 and CDR2: SNHLY, FYNNEI. The chain's CDR3 is CASTEYRGRAVDEQFF. For the CDR3, the DNA is TGTGCCAGCACCGAATATCGGGGGAGGGCCGTAGATGAGCAGTTCTTC.

V and J are TRBV19 and TRBJ2-2; D gene ambiguous. Deletions cut 6 bases from V and 6 bases from J, with 17 bases between. This CDR3 contains 15 residues. Germline V gene lookup returns CDR1 LNHDA and CDR2 SQIVND (reference sequence). As DNA, the CDR3 is TGTGCCAGTAGATTGCTGGGTTCAAGTCCCGGGGAGCTGTTTTTT. The encoded protein is CASRLLGSSPGELFF.

The rearrangement links TRBV5-4 to TRBJ1-4, with D perhaps TRBD1 (5 bases). V shed 3 bases and J shed 3 bases, with 12 bases lying between them. This CDR3 comprises 15 residues. Germline lookup yields CDR1 SGHNT and CDR2 YYREEE (reference sequence). CDR3 region: CASSSTGPANEKLFF. The CDR3 nucleotides read TGTGCCAGCAGCTCCACAGGTCCCGCTAATGAAAAACTGTTTTTT.

The chain combines TRBV11-1 with TRBJ1-3, with no clear D. Germline CDR1 and CDR2: SGHAT and FQDESV (reference sequence). This CDR3 is 17 amino acids long. V was trimmed by 4 bases and J by 0 bases, leaving 16 bases between them. CDR3 bases: TGTGCCAGCAGCTACAGCGCAGGCGGATTCTCTGGAAACACCATATATTTT. Amino acid sequence: CASSYSAGGFSGNTIYF.

The chain links TRBV4-1 to TRBJ2-1; D gene unclear. The V end lost 1 base, the J end lost 4 bases, and 14 bases lay between the germline ends. The CDR3 covers 16 residues. CDR1 MGHRA and CDR2 YSYEKL come from the germline V gene. The chain's CDR3 is CASSQATARGYNEQFF. CDR3 nucleotides: TGCGCCAGCAGCCAAGCTACGGCGCGTGGTTACAATGAGCAGTTCTTC.

J is TRBJ2-3 and V is TRBV25-1, with TRBD2 matching over 16 bases. Germline V gene sequence: CDR1 MGHDK, CDR2 SYGVNS. Trimming at V came to 8 bases and at J to 2 bases, leaving 7 bases not matched to a gene. The length of the CDR3 is 17 residues. CDR3 DNA sequence: TGTGCCAGCGGCGGGACTAGCGGGAGGGAATACACAGATACGCAGTATTTT. Translation gives CASGGTSGREYTDTQYF.

The table lists this clone with a count of one. The rearrangement joins TRBV7-3 to TRBJ2-3; D ambiguous. This CDR3 contains 15 residues. With 0 bases removed from V and 3 bases from J, the gap between germline ends came to 10 bases. From germline, CDR1 is SGHTA and CDR2 FQGTGA. CDR3 region: CASSLTSVRTDTQYF. CDR3 nucleotide sequence: TGTGCCAGCAGCTTAACCTCGGTACGAACAGATACGCAGTATTTT.

V gene TRBV28 combines with J gene TRBJ2-3; 9 bases agree with TRBD2. Trimming took 5 bases from V and 2 from J; bases not matched to a gene: 8. The CDR3 spans 16 residues. CDR1 MDHEN and CDR2 SYDVKM come from the germline V gene. CDR3 protein: CASSGVAGVPTDTQYF. In DNA, the CDR3 is TGTGCCAGCAGTGGAGTAGCGGGAGTACCCACAGATACGCAGTATTTT. The full variable domain, its missing parts supplied by reference TRBV28 and TRBJ2-3, is DVKVTQSSRYLVKRTGEKVFLECVQDMDHENMFWYRQDPGLGLRLIYFSYDVKMKEKGDIPEGYSVSREKKERFSLILESASTNQTSMYLCASSGVAGVPTDTQYFGPGTRLTVL.

This clone appeared a few times. The chain recombines TRBV6-6 with TRBJ2-2, with D perhaps TRBD2 (5 bases). CDR3 length equals 11 residues. V lost 8 bases and J lost 7, with 8 bases in between. CDR1 MNHNY and CDR2 SVGAGI come from the germline V gene (reference sequence). The CDR3, as DNA: TGTGCCAGCGGTCGGGACGGGGAGCTGTTTTTT. It yields the protein CASGRDGELFF.

The chain recombines TRBV6-5 with TRBJ2-7, with 7 positions matching TRBD1. The CDR3 contains 14 residues. The germline V gene has CDR1 MNHEY and CDR2 SVGAGI. V shed 3 bases, J shed 5 bases, and the junction held 7 bases outside the gene matches. This chain's CDR3 is CASSYRPGGNEQYF. CDR3 coding DNA: TGTGCCAGCAGTTATAGGCCAGGGGGTAACGAGCAGTACTTC.

This clone was observed a single time. This chain links TRBV28 with TRBJ2-1, with 15 bases aligning to TRBD2. Losses at the gene ends were 2 bases for V and 8 bases for J; bases not matched to a gene: 7. Germline-derived CDR1 and CDR2 are MDHEN and SYDVKM. The CDR3 consists of 17 residues. CDR3 DNA sequence: TGTGCCAGCAGTTTACAAGGACTAGCGGGAGGGCCGTATGAGCAGTTCTTC. Its protein is CASSLQGLAGGPYEQFF.

The chain carries TRBV7-9 and TRBJ2-1; TRBD2 agrees at 10 bases. The CDR3 runs 16 residues. Trimming at V came to 4 bases and at J to 8 bases, leaving 11 bases not matched to a gene. Germline V lookup: CDR1 SEHNR, CDR2 FQNEAQ (reference sequence). CDR3 region: CASSSTGTSDNHEQFF. The CDR3 region has the DNA TGTGCCAGCAGCTCGACCGGGACTAGCGACAATCATGAGCAGTTCTTC.

CDR3 amino acids: CASSLRSGEGDTQYF. The CDR3 DNA reads TGTGCCAGCAGCCTAAGAAGCGGGGAGGGTGATACGCAGTATTTT. The chain uses TRBV11-2 and TRBJ2-3, with 7 bases identical to TRBD2. CDR3 length equals 15 residues. Germline V gene data show CDR1 as SGHAT and CDR2 as FQNNGV. J was trimmed by 6 bases and V by 5 bases; bases with no gene match: 11.

The V call is TRBV28, the J call TRBJ2-7; 15 nucleotides align to TRBD2. The CDR3 has 16 residues. The junction had 9 bases not matched to a gene; V was cut back by 6 bases and J by 6 bases. Germline assignment: CDR1 MDHEN and CDR2 SYDVKM. The CDR3 loop reads CASSPGLAGGRAEQYF. The CDR3 bases are TGTGCCAGCAGCCCGGGACTAGCGGGAGGTAGAGCCGAGCAGTACTTC.

The chain has TRBV5-6 and TRBJ2-2; 10 bases fit TRBD1. J was trimmed by 2 bases and V by 4 bases; bases with no gene match: 5. The germline V gene encodes CDR1 SGHDT and CDR2 YYEEEE. This CDR3 has 16 residues. CDR3 residues: CASSETGGLNTGELFF. In DNA, the CDR3 is TGTGCCAGCAGCGAGACAGGGGGCTTAAACACCGGGGAGCTGTTTTTT.